The 18 T cell receptor beta chains below come from one sample, sequenced in a study of blood T cell repertoires in COVID-19. Generated by immunoSEQ multiplex PCR, the TCRdb table keeps only in-frame clones and is missing some. The profile covers around 95,000 clones, with more than 65% appearing a single time and 12% taken by the ten largest. The sample was peripheral blood. These receptors all come from a woman in her 70s with acute or convalescent COVID-19.

The V gene is TRBV30, the J gene TRBJ1-6, with D tentatively TRBD1 (6 bases). Germline loops: CDR1 GTSNPN, CDR2 SVGIG (reference sequence). This CDR3 comprises 13 residues. The V end lost 1 base, the J end lost 7 bases, and 8 bases lay between the germline ends. The CDR3 DNA is TGTGCCTGGAGTGGGACAGAAAATTCACCCCTCCACTTT. Amino acid sequence: CAWSGTENSPLHF.

The J gene is TRBJ1-4, the V gene TRBV10-3, with D possibly TRBD1 on 5 matching bases. Trimming cost V 6 bases and J 4 bases, with 15 bases left between them. The CDR3 has 15 residues. Germline V gives CDR1 ENHRY, CDR2 SYGVKD. The DNA for the CDR3 is TGTGCCATCAGCCAAGACAGAGGTGGTAATGAAAAACTGTTTTTT. Encoded protein: CAISQDRGGNEKLFF.

The chain joins TRBV5-6 to TRBJ1-1, with D possibly being TRBD1 (5 bases). Germline V gives CDR1 SGHDT, CDR2 YYEEEE. Trimming removed 2 bases at V and 3 bases at J, with 8 bases between. CDR3 size: 13 residues. The CDR3 region has the DNA TGTGCCAGCAGCTTAGGAGGGGACACTGAAGCTTTCTTT. Its translation: CASSLGGDTEAFF.

The genes are TRBV19 and TRBJ2-5; D possibly corresponds to TRBD1 (6 bases). V lost 7 bases and J lost 5, with 14 bases in between. Per germline, CDR1 LNHDA and CDR2 SQIVND (reference sequence). CDR3 size: 13 residues. CDR3 DNA sequence: TGTGCCAGTACACCAGGGGCGCGGGAGACCCAGTACTTC. Translating gives CASTPGARETQYF. Together with reference TRBV19 and TRBJ2-5, the CDR3 gives the full variable domain: DGGITQSPKYLFRKEGQNVTLSCEQNLNHDAMYWYRQDPGQGLRLIYYSQIVNDFQKGDIAEGYSVSREKKESFPLTVTSAQKNPTAFYLCASTPGARETQYFGPGTRLLVL.

The V and J genes are TRBV27 and TRBJ1-2; TRBD1 matches at 8 bases. From germline, CDR1 is MNHEY and CDR2 SMNVEV (reference sequence). V lost 5 bases to trimming and J lost 8 bases; unmatched junction nucleotides: 7. The CDR3 is 13 residues long. DNA of the CDR3: TGTGCCAGCAGTCAACCAGGGGGCCGGGGCTACACCTTC. This translates into CASSQPGGRGYTF.

V is TRBV28 and J is TRBJ1-2, with TRBD1 matching 7 bases. The CDR3 length is 14 residues. Germline values: CDR1 MDHEN, CDR2 SYDVKM. Trimming at V came to 7 bases and at J to 6 bases, leaving 11 bases not matched to a gene. CDR3 protein: CASNPGTASNGYTF. The CDR3 bases are TGTGCCAGCAACCCCGGGACAGCATCAAATGGCTACACCTTC.

This clone was seen only once. The rearrangement joins TRBV28 to TRBJ1-4, with TRBD1 matching 7 bases. J gave up 4 bases and V 4 bases, and 6 bases lay outside the gene matches. The CDR3 runs to 15 residues. Germline values: CDR1 MDHEN, CDR2 SYDVKM. CDR3 sequence: CASSSGTALNEKLFF. The CDR3 bases are TGTGCCAGCAGTTCCGGGACAGCGCTTAATGAAAAACTGTTTTTT.

This clone has only a few counts. The chain couples TRBV5-1 to TRBJ2-1, with unresolved D. The V end lost 0 bases, the J end lost 0 bases, and 10 bases lay between the germline ends. Germline values: CDR1 SGHRS, CDR2 YFSETQ. This CDR3 spans 16 amino acids. The CDR3 reads CASSLDDQRSYNEQFF. CDR3 in DNA: TGCGCCAGCAGCTTGGATGACCAGCGCTCCTACAATGAGCAGTTCTTC.

This chain joins TRBV28 and TRBJ2-7; possible D gene TRBD1, 5 bases. This CDR3 is 13 amino acids long. Trimming took off 2 bases at V and 4 bases at J, with 9 bases between the two ends. From germline, CDR1 is MDHEN and CDR2 SYDVKM. DNA of the CDR3: TGTGCCAGCAGTTTAGGGGCACTATACGAGCAGTACGTC. It is translated as CASSLGALYEQYV.

The rearrangement uses TRBV7-9 and TRBJ2-1, with D perhaps TRBD2 (6 bases). This CDR3 has 15 residues. The V gene's germline CDR1 is SEHNR and CDR2 FQNEAQ (reference sequence). V lost 1 base to trimming and J lost 0 bases, with 7 bases between them. In nucleotides, the CDR3 is TGTGCCAGCAGCTTAGGGCGGGGCTCCTACAATGAGCAGTTCTTC. This gives the protein CASSLGRGSYNEQFF.

The chain recombines TRBV30 with TRBJ1-1; D is perhaps TRBD1 (6 bases). V was shortened by 3 bases and J by 1 base, with 15 bases between the two germline ends. The CDR3 length is 15 residues. Germline CDR1 GTSNPN, CDR2 SVGIG (reference sequence). The DNA for the CDR3 is TGTGCCTGGAGAATGACCGTAGGGGGGAACACTGAAGCTTTCTTT. Amino acids: CAWRMTVGGNTEAFF.

The rearrangement uses TRBV18 and TRBJ2-5, with D tentatively TRBD2 (5 bases). V lost 2 bases, J lost 7 bases, and 14 bases lay in between. The CDR3 spans 14 residues. Germline CDR1 reads KGHSH; CDR2 reads LQKENI. The CDR3: CASSPGSQAATQYF. The DNA of the CDR3 is TGTGCCAGCTCACCAGGGAGTCAGGCAGCGACCCAGTACTTC.

The V gene is TRBV9, the J gene TRBJ1-2; D is perhaps TRBD1 (6 bases). V gave up 5 bases and J gave up 8 bases, with 16 bases separating them. Germline CDR1 reads SGDLS; CDR2 reads YYNGEE. The CDR3 runs 13 residues. CDR3 sequence reads: CASREQGKWGYTF. For the CDR3, the DNA is TGTGCCAGCAGAGAACAGGGCAAATGGGGCTACACCTTC.

The chain links TRBV27 to TRBJ1-4; weak D call: TRBD1 (6 bases). This CDR3 comprises 12 residues. The V end was cut by 10 bases, the J end by 4 bases, with 10 bases between. Per germline, CDR1 MNHEY and CDR2 SMNVEV (reference sequence). Here the CDR3 reads CATRGLNEKLFF. The CDR3 DNA reads TGTGCCACCAGGGGCCTTAATGAAAAACTGTTTTTT.

The chain has TRBV2 and TRBJ1-5; D possibly corresponds to TRBD1 (5 bases). Looked up from germline, CDR1 is SNHLY and CDR2 is FYNNEI. V lost 10 bases and J lost 5, with 21 bases in between. This CDR3 spans 15 amino acids. CDR3 sequence (DNA): TGTGCCACCACACGAACTACAGGTAATGATCAGCCCCAGCATTTT. Its translation: CATTRTTGNDQPQHF.

The chain joins TRBV19 to TRBJ1-5; 7 positions match TRBD1. CDR1 LNHDA and CDR2 SQIVND come from the germline V gene (reference sequence). V lost 8 bases, J lost 2 bases, and 15 bases stayed unmatched. CDR3 size: 17 residues. As DNA, the CDR3 is TGTGCCAGTCATCCGGGACAGCAAAAAGGTCGCAATCAGCCCCAGCATTTT. Translating gives CASHPGQQKGRNQPQHF.

The chain couples TRBV4-1 to TRBJ2-7; D uncertain. Trimming took off 2 bases at V and 5 bases at J, with 13 bases between the two ends. CDR1 and CDR2 (germline): MGHRA, YSYEKL. The CDR3 loop spans 14 amino acids. CDR3 coding DNA: TGCGCCAGCAGCCAACCGCAGGAAAGTGACGAGCAGTACTTC. It encodes CASSQPQESDEQYF.

This chain uses TRBV2 with TRBJ1-5, with 7 bases identical to TRBD1. Germline assignment: CDR1 SNHLY and CDR2 FYNNEI. The CDR3 has 14 residues. V shed 3 bases, J shed 7 bases, and the junction held 6 bases outside the gene matches. The CDR3 here is CASSDLQGWQPQHF. Written as DNA, the CDR3 is TGTGCCAGCAGTGACTTACAGGGGTGGCAGCCCCAGCATTTT.